This entry describes one TCR beta chain. Its antigen is undetermined. This sample is drawn from a study of cytomegalovirus exposure and HLA in healthy donors. It was with 60 Vbeta and 13 Jbeta primers that the PCR ran. Sequencing used immunoSEQ multiplex PCR; TCRdb keeps in-frame clones, though not all of them. The sample contains 200,000 to 250,000 clones, about 84% of which appear only once. Broader study findings: Some 150 TCR beta chains were listed as cytomegalovirus-associated. An apparent linkage of common viral pathogens to several of the most significant clusters emerged in a later analysis. Owing to their indistinguishability, certain V segments, notably TRBV6-2 and TRBV6-3, were excluded.

This CDR3 has 14 residues. CDR1 and CDR2 (germline): LNHDA, SQIVND (reference sequence). V lost 3 bases to trimming and J lost 0 bases, with 6 bases between them. This receptor was obtained from a human donor in good health. This chain connects TRBV19 to TRBJ2-1, with TRBD2 as a possible D gene (5 bases). Material: PBMCs. The CDR3 DNA is TGTGCCAGTAGTATTGGGAGCTCCTACAATGAGCAGTTCTTC. It translates to CASSIGSSYNEQFF.